The clone carrying this T cell receptor (beta chain) was picked up many times. The antigen is not known. The data were obtained in a study of T cells after posttransplantation cyclophosphamide. The study's findings and limits: After PTCy, TRB diversity resembled that of CNI/methotrexate controls.

Only in-frame clones appear in the TCRdb table, and some are missing; sequencing was by immunoSEQ multiplex PCR. In total the sample includes 35,000 to 40,000 clones, none of them seen once. This related bone marrow graft donor gave peripheral blood on the day of marrow donation. Germline loops: CDR1 MNHEY, CDR2 SMNVEV (reference sequence). J lost 6 bases, V lost 1 base, and 12 bases had no gene match. The CDR3 spans 18 residues. The chain is built from TRBV27 and TRBJ2-3; 11 positions agree with TRBD2. The receptor's source is a man aged 45-65 years in good health, CMV-negative, and a related stem cell transplant donor. The sequencing input was PBMCs. The CDR3: CASSLFSGGALFPDTQYF. In DNA form, the CDR3 reads TGTGCCAGCAGTTTATTTAGCGGGGGGGCTCTTTTTCCTGATACGCAGTATTTT.